These 16 T cell receptor beta chains originate from one sample sequenced in a study of T cells after yellow fever vaccination. TCRdb recomputed calls from the 5' RACE reads with MiXCR, one row per CDR3 protein. The repertoire includes 610,000 or so distinct CDR3 sequences, over 9% of them detected once, and approximately 15% sits in the top ten. Sequenced material: PBMCs, taken on the day of the yellow fever booster vaccination. The receptors were gathered from a man between 25 and 39 years old who received the YFV17D yellow fever vaccine.

The chain recombines TRBV10-3 with TRBJ1-3; D perhaps matches TRBD1 (5 bases). This CDR3 has 16 amino acids. Germline-derived CDR1 and CDR2 are ENHRY and SYGVKD. Trimming shortened V by 3 bases and J by 7 bases, and 19 bases separated the two germline ends. The CDR3 region is CAISEPSRPGLNTIYF. The DNA for the CDR3 is TGTGCCATCAGTGAACCCTCCCGTCCAGGGTTGAACACCATATATTTT.

Only a few counts were recorded for this clonotype. The genes are TRBV7-2 and TRBJ2-3; D call uncertain. Between the trimmed V and J ends, which lost 5 bases and 1 base, there was a span of 16 bases. Germline V gives CDR1 SGHTA, CDR2 FQGNSA. CDR3 length equals 16 residues. The CDR3 DNA reads TGTGCCAGCAGCACCCGGGCAAGCCGGGGCACAGATACGCAGTATTTT. It yields the protein CASSTRASRGTDTQYF.

This chain links TRBV7-2 with TRBJ1-1; D is ambiguous. V was cut by 5 bases and J by 0 bases, with 10 bases left in between. The CDR3 extends over 14 amino acids. Germline values: CDR1 SGHTA, CDR2 FQGNSA. The CDR3 nucleotides read TGTGCCAGCAGCGGTTTAGGCATGAACACTGAAGCTTTCTTT. Translation gives CASSGLGMNTEAFF.

This clonotype was seen more than once but under ten times. This rearrangement joins TRBV20-1 to TRBJ2-5, with D unclear. Germline V lookup: CDR1 DFQATT, CDR2 SNEGSKA (reference sequence). The CDR3 is 13 residues long. V dropped 6 bases and J dropped 2 bases, with 13 bases sitting between them. Written as DNA, the CDR3 is TGCAGTGCATCAGCACGCCCGCAAGAGACCCAGTACTTC. Its protein is CSASARPQETQYF.

This clonotype was counted only a few times. This chain connects TRBV15 to TRBJ1-6; D uncertain. The CDR3 runs to 15 residues. V was pared by 0 bases and J by 5 bases, with 8 bases between. Per germline, CDR1 LNHNV and CDR2 YYDKDF (reference sequence). Here the CDR3 DNA reads TGTGCCACCAGCAGAGAAGGCAGTAATAATTCACCCCTCCACTTT. Translation gives CATSREGSNNSPLHF.

This clonotype occurred a few times. The chain employs TRBV6-2 or TRBV6-3 and TRBJ2-2, with D possibly being TRBD2 (5 bases). The CDR3 has 13 residues. Trimming removed 8 bases at V and 5 bases at J, with 12 bases between. The germline gives CDR1 MNHEY, CDR2 SVGEGT. This CDR3 reads CASLASGTGELFF. DNA of the CDR3: TGTGCCAGCCTAGCAAGTGGGACCGGGGAGCTGTTTTTT.

The chain recombines TRBV5-1 with TRBJ2-5; 13 bases are shared with TRBD2. Germline CDR1 and CDR2: SGHRS and YFSETQ. The ends lost 4 bases at V and 2 bases at J; junction bases unmatched: 8. The CDR3 spans 17 residues. CDR3 coding DNA: TGCGCCAGCAGCCTTCCGGGACTAGCGGGAATGCAAGAGACCCAGTACTTC. It translates to CASSLPGLAGMQETQYF.

This clonotype has only a few counts. The chain carries TRBV5-3 and TRBJ2-7, with 7 bases fitting TRBD2. TRBV5-3 has ORF status, its function being uncertain. J was trimmed by 3 bases and V by 4 bases; bases with no gene match: 16. This CDR3 contains 17 residues. Here the CDR3 DNA reads TGTGCCAGAAGCCCCCTGTTATCGATACAGCGGGGCTACGAGCAGTACTTC. Protein product: CARSPLLSIQRGYEQYF.

This clonotype was detected only a few times. The chain links TRBV28 to TRBJ2-3, with TRBD2 identical over 8 bases. The CDR3 is 16 residues long. V shed 3 bases, J shed 4 bases, and the junction held 9 bases outside the gene matches. In germline, CDR1 is MDHEN, CDR2 SYDVKM. CDR3 sequence reads: CASSFRREALADTQYF. The CDR3 DNA is TGTGCCAGCAGTTTTAGGCGGGAGGCCCTAGCAGATACGCAGTATTTT.

The table lists this clonotype with a few counts. The rearrangement links TRBV6-2 or TRBV6-3 to TRBJ2-7; D not certain. Germline V CDR1 and CDR2: MNHEY, SVGEGT. The CDR3 covers 14 residues. Trimming cost V 4 bases and J 3 bases, with 13 bases left between them. The CDR3 coding sequence is TGTGCCAGCAGTTGGGCCAGCGAGTACTACGAGCAGTACTTC. It codes for CASSWASEYYEQYF.

The rearrangement uses TRBV12-3 or TRBV12-4 and TRBJ2-5; 9 nucleotides line up with TRBD2. After removal of 6 bases from V and 5 bases from J, the junction contained 4 bases not matched to a gene. CDR3 length equals 13 residues. This chain's CDR3 is CASRNLAGETQYF. CDR3 nucleotides: TGTGCCAGCAGGAATCTAGCGGGGGAGACCCAGTACTTC.

V gene TRBV5-5 combines with J gene TRBJ2-7; D may match TRBD1 or TRBD2 (5 bases each). CDR3 length: 13 amino acids. Germline loops: CDR1 SGHKS, CDR2 YYEKEE (reference sequence). Trimming stripped 8 bases from V and 2 bases from J, with 14 bases between. The CDR3 sequence is CARGPGPPYEQYF. CDR3 DNA: TGTGCCAGGGGCCCGGGGCCCCCCTACGAGCAGTACTTC.

The rearrangement uses TRBV5-1 and TRBJ2-7; 8 bases map to TRBD1. Germline V gene sequence: CDR1 SGHRS, CDR2 YFSETQ. CDR3 length equals 14 residues. With V trimmed by 2 bases and J by 2 bases, 3 bases remained unmatched. CDR3 region: CASSLQQGAYEQYF. In DNA, the CDR3 is TGCGCCAGCAGCTTACAACAGGGGGCCTACGAGCAGTACTTC.

The chain carries TRBV28 and TRBJ2-1, with 10 bases matching TRBD1. Germline CDR1 reads MDHEN; CDR2 reads SYDVKM. The CDR3 loop spans 15 amino acids. V trimming: 6 bases; J trimming: 8 bases; junction bases outside the gene matches: 10. The CDR3 region has the DNA TGTGCCAGCAGCACCAGACAGGGGGCGATGGATGAGCAGTTCTTC. This gives the protein CASSTRQGAMDEQFF.

This clonotype has a handful of counts. The CDR3 coding sequence is TGTGCCAGCAGCTACGGTTCACCATTCTCTGGAAACACCATATATTTT. Translated, it gives CASSYGSPFSGNTIYF. This chain connects TRBV9 to TRBJ1-3; D is uncertain. There are 16 residues in the CDR3. V gave up 4 bases and J gave up 0 bases, with 14 bases separating them. Germline CDR1 reads SGDLS; CDR2 reads YYNGEE.

This clonotype was counted only a few times. This sequence joins TRBV5-6 and TRBJ2-7; tentative D call: TRBD2 (7 bases). The germline gives CDR1 SGHDT, CDR2 YYEEEE. The CDR3 is 16 residues long. With 3 bases removed from V and 4 bases from J, the gap between germline ends came to 20 bases. This CDR3 reads CASSSALGRGDYEQYF. DNA of the CDR3: TGTGCCAGCAGCTCAGCTCTAGGGAGGGGGGATTACGAGCAGTACTTC. Looking up the rest from reference TRBV5-6 and TRBJ2-7 gives the full variable domain: DAGVTQSPTHLIKTRGQQVTLRCSPKSGHDTVSWYQQALGQGPQFIFQYYEEEERQRGNFPDRFSGHQFPNYSSELNVNALLLGDSALYLCASSSALGRGDYEQYFGPGTRLTVT.